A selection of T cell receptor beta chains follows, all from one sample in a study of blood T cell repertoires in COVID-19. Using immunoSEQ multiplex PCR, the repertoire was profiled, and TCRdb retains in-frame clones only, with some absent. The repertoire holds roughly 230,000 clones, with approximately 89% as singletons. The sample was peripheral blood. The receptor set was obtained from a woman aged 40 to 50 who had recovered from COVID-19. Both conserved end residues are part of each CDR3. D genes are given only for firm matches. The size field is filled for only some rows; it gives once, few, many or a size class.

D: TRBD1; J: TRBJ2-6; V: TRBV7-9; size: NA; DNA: TGTGCCAGCGGACAGGACTCTGGGGCCAACGTCCTGACTTTC; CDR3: CASGQDSGANVLTF
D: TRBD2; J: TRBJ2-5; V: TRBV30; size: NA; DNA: TGTGCCTGGATGTGGGGCGGGGGAGGAGAGACCCAGTACTTC; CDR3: CAWMWGGGGETQYF
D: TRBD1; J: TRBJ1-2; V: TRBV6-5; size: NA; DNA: TGTGCCAGTAGACAGGGAAATGGCTACACCTTC; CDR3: CASRQGNGYTF
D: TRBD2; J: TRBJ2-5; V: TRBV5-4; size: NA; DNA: TGTGCCAGCAGCTTGGATGGCAGGGAGGGCAAAATGGGTCAAGAGACCCAGTACTTC; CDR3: CASSLDGREGKMGQETQYF
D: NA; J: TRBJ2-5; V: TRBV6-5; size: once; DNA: TGTGCCAGCAGTTACAATCCGACAGCGCAAGAGACCCAGTACTTC; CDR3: CASSYNPTAQETQYF
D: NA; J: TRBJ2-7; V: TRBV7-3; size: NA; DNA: TGTGCCAGCAGCTCATATAGCCATACAGGTTCCTACGAGCAGTACTTC; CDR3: CASSSYSHTGSYEQYF
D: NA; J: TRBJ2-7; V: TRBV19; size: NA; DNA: TGTGCCAGTAGTATTAAAGGAGTTAAACGATCCTACGAGCAGTACTTC; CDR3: CASSIKGVKRSYEQYF
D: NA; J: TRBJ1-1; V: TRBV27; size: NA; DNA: TGTGCCAGCAGTTTATCTCTCGGTAGGGGAGGTTATATATCTGAAGCTTTCTTT; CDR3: CASSLSLGRGGYISEAFF
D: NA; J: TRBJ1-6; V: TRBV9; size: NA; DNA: TGTGCCAGCAGCGTCAGAGGGAGCCATAATTCACCCCTCCACTTT; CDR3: CASSVRGSHNSPLHF
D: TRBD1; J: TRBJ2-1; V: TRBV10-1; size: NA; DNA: TGCGCCAACCCAACAGGGGGGCTCTACAATGAGCAGTTCTTC; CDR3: CANPTGGLYNEQFF
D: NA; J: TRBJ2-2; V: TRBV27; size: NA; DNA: TGTGCCAGCAGTTTCCGGCGGGGCACCGGGGAGCTGTTTTTT; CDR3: CASSFRRGTGELFF
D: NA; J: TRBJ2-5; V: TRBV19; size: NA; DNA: TGTGCCAGTAGCGCCAAGAGGGGGGGACAAGAGACCCAGTACTTC; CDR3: CASSAKRGGQETQYF
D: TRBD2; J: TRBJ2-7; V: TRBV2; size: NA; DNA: TGTGCCAGCAGTTCGACTAGCGGGGGGCCCTACGAGCAGTACTTC; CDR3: CASSSTSGGPYEQYF
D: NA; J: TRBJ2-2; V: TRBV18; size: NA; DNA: TGTGCCAGCTCACCACGGAGCACCGGGGAGCTGTTTTTT; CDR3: CASSPRSTGELFF
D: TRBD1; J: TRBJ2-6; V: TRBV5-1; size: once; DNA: TGCGCCAGCAGCTTAACAACAGGGGCTGGGGCCAACGTCCTGACTTTC; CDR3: CASSLTTGAGANVLTF
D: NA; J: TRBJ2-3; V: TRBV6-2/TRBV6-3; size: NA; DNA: TGTGCCAGCAGTAAACAGGGAAAGGGGCTTTTAGGCACAGATACGCAGTATTTT; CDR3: CASSKQGKGLLGTDTQYF
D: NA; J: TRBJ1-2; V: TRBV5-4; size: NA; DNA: TGTGCCAGCACCGTGGACAGCCTATATGGCTACACCTTC; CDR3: CASTVDSLYGYTF
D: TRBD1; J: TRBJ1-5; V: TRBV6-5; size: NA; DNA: TGTGCCAGCAGCTGGACAGGGGATCAGCCCCAGCATTTT; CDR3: CASSWTGDQPQHF
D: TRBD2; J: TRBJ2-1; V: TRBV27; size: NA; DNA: TGTGCCAGCAGTTTATATGCGGGAGTGGGTAATGAGCAGTTCTTC; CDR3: CASSLYAGVGNEQFF
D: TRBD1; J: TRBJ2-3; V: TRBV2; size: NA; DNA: TGTGCCAGCATCTTCAGCGGGACAGGGATCACAGATACGCAGTATTTT; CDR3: CASIFSGTGITDTQYF
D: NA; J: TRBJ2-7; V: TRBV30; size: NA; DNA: TGTGCCTGGAGTGTACACAGTTCCTACGAGCAGTACTTC; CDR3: CAWSVHSSYEQYF
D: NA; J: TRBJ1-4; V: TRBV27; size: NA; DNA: TGTGCCAGCAGAAATCAAGAGGCTTCGAATGAAAAACTGTTTTTT; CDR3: CASRNQEASNEKLFF
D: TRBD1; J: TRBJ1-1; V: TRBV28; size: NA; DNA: TGTGCCAGCAGTTTTGCCGGGACAGCGAACACTGAAGCTTTCTTT; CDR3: CASSFAGTANTEAFF
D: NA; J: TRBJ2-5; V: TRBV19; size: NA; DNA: TGTGCCAGTAGCTCTTGGGGGCTAATCCGGGAGACCCAGTACTTC; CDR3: CASSSWGLIRETQYF
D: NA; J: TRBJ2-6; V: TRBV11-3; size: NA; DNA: TGTGCCAGCAGCTTTCTCGCTGGAGACTCTGGGGCCAACGTCCTGACTTTC; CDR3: CASSFLAGDSGANVLTF
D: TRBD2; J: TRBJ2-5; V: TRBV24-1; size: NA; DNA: TGTGCCACCAGTGATTTGGTGCAGGGAGGGTGGGAGACCCAGTACTTC; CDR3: CATSDLVQGGWETQYF
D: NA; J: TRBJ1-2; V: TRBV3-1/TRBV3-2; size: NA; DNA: TGTGCCAGCAGCCAAGGTCGCCAGGTATTGGGCTACACCTTC; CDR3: CASSQGRQVLGYTF
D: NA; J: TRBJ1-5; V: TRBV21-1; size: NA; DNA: TGTGCCAGCAGCGCAAAGGGGACAGGGCCTAATAGCAATCAGCCCCAGCATTTT; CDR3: CASSAKGTGPNSNQPQHF
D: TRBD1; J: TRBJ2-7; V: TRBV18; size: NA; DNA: TGTGCCAGCTCACCGGGACAGGGAAAAGTCTACGAGCAGTACTTC; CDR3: CASSPGQGKVYEQYF
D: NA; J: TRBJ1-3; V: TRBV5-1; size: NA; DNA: TGCGCCAGCAGCTTGTCCAGGGGATCCGGAAACACCATATATTTT; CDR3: CASSLSRGSGNTIYF
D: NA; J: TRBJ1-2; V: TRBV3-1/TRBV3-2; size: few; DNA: TGTGCCAGCAGCCAGGGCTACAAGGCTCCTTCCTATGGCTACACCTTC; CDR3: CASSQGYKAPSYGYTF
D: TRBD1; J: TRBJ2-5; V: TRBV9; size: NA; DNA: TGTGCCAGCAGTACAGACAGGGGGCAGATGGAGACCCAGTACTTC; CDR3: CASSTDRGQMETQYF
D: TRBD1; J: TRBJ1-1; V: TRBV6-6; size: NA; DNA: TGTGCCAGCAGCCGTGGACAGGGGGCGAGCGCTTTCTTT; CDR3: CASSRGQGASAFF
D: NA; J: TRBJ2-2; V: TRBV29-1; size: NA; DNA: TGCAGCGTTGAGTTAGAAAACACCGGGGAGCTGTTTTTT; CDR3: CSVELENTGELFF
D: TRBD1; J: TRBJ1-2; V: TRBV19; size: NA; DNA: TGTGCCAGTAGTCCGAGACAGGGGATCGGCTACACCTTC; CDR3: CASSPRQGIGYTF
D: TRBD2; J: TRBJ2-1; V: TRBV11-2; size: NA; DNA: TGTGCCAGCAGCTTAGGGTTCGCGGGGGGGTATAGCTCCTACAATGAGCAGTTCTTC; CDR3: CASSLGFAGGYSSYNEQFF
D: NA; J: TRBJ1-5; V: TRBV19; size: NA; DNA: TGTGCCAATAGTATAATGCGGCAGGGGCCCAATCAGCCCCAGCATTTT; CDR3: CANSIMRQGPNQPQHF
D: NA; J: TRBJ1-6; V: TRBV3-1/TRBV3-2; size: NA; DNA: TGTGCCAGCAGCCAAGGAGGGAATTCACCCCTCCACTTT; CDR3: CASSQGGNSPLHF
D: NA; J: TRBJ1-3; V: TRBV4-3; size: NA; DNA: TGCGCCAGCAGCCAAGATAACGTAGCGAACTCTGGAAACACCATATATTTT; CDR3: CASSQDNVANSGNTIYF
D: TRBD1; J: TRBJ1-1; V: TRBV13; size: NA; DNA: TGTGCCAGCAGCTTAGGGCCCGGGACAGGGGTCACTGAAGCTTTCTTT; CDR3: CASSLGPGTGVTEAFF
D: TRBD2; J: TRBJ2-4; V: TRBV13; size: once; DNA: TGTGCCAGCAGCATCGCTGGGACTAGCGGGGGTGTGGCCAAAAACATTCAGTACTTC; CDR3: CASSIAGTSGGVAKNIQYF
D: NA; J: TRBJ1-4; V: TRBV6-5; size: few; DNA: TGTGCCAGCTCGCTCACAGGGAAGGGTGAAAAACTGTTTTTT; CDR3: CASSLTGKGEKLFF
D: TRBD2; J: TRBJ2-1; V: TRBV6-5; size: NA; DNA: TGTGCCAGCAGCACTAGCGGGGCGTTCTACAATGAGCAGTTCTTC; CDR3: CASSTSGAFYNEQFF
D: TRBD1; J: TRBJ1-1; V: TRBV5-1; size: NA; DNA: TGCGCCAGCAGCTTGCTACAAACAGGGGGCACTGAAGCTTTCTTT; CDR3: CASSLLQTGGTEAFF
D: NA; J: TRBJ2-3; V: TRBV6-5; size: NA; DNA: TGTGCCAGCAGTTACTCTAGCGGAGGCCCTGGCGGTACGCAGTATTTT; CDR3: CASSYSSGGPGGTQYF
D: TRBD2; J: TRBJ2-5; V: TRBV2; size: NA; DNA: TGTGCCAGCAGGGAAGGGACTAGAGAAGAGACCCAGTACTTC; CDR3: CASREGTREETQYF